Listed here are 19 T cell receptor beta chains from one sample, sequenced in a study of blood T cell repertoires in COVID-19. Profiled with immunoSEQ multiplex PCR; TCRdb holds only in-frame clones, not every one. The table lists 150,000 or so clones, about nine tenths of them singletons. Sequencing input: peripheral blood. These receptors originate from a man younger than 45 with COVID-19, enrolled during active disease.

CDR3 sequence (DNA): TGTGCCAGCAGCCCTGGACAGGACTATGGCTACACCTTC. Translation: CASSPGQDYGYTF. The gene calls are TRBV11-2 and TRBJ1-2; 7 positions agree with TRBD1. Germline V CDR1 and CDR2: SGHAT, FQNNGV. The CDR3 contains 13 residues. Trimming took 5 bases from V and 3 from J; bases not matched to a gene: 3. Using reference TRBV11-2 and TRBJ1-2 for the parts outside the CDR3, the full variable domain is EAGVAQSPRYKIIEKRQSVAFWCNPISGHATLYWYQQILGQGPKLLIQFQNNGVVDDSQLPKDRFSAERLKGVDSTLKIQPAKLEDSAVYLCASSPGQDYGYTFGSGTRLTVV.

As concerns this clone: The junction shows a germline mismatch at one end, possibly a read error. V usage is TRBV6-5 and J usage is TRBJ2-5; 8 bases are shared with TRBD1. The germline V gene has CDR1 MNHEY and CDR2 SVGAGI. This CDR3 has 14 amino acids. CDR3 protein: CASLPHTGGEAQYF. In DNA, the CDR3 is TGTGCCAGCCTTCCACACACAGGGGGAGAGGCCCAGTACTTC.

The chain employs TRBV27 and TRBJ1-2; perhaps TRBD1 as D (6 bases). Trimming removed 2 bases from V and 0 bases from J, with 10 bases in between. The CDR3 consists of 15 residues. In germline, CDR1 is MNHEY, CDR2 SMNVEV (reference sequence). The CDR3 DNA reads as TGTGCCAGCAGTTTAAGAGACAGGCCTAACTATGGCTACACCTTC. Protein: CASSLRDRPNYGYTF.

The J gene is TRBJ1-1, the V gene TRBV19; D is undetermined. The CDR3 spans 12 residues. Germline V lookup: CDR1 LNHDA, CDR2 SQIVND (reference sequence). Trimming cost V 5 bases and J 3 bases, with 7 bases left between them. CDR3 in DNA: TGTGCCAGTAGTTACCGGGACACTGAAGCTTTCTTT. This gives the protein CASSYRDTEAFF.

The chain joins TRBV24-1 to TRBJ2-3; 10 positions match TRBD2. Germline values: CDR1 KGHDR, CDR2 SFDVKD. The CDR3 length is 16 residues. The junction had 9 bases not matched to a gene; V was cut back by 4 bases and J by 6 bases. Here the CDR3 DNA reads TGTGCCACCAGTGAACTCCCAGCGGGAGGGCCGGATACGCAGTATTTT. It codes for CATSELPAGGPDTQYF.

The chain employs TRBV9 and TRBJ1-2; possible D gene TRBD1, 5 bases. The CDR3 totals 15 residues. The germline V gene has CDR1 SGDLS and CDR2 YYNGEE. The ends were cut back, 4 bases at V and 4 bases at J, with 17 bases in the middle. CDR3 residues: CASSPLPGKPYGYTF. The CDR3 DNA sequence: TGTGCCAGCAGCCCCCTTCCAGGGAAGCCCTATGGCTACACCTTC.

DNA of the CDR3: TGTGCCAGCAGTTCCGGGACAGGGAAGCGGGAAAAACTGTTTTTT. Protein: CASSSGTGKREKLFF. The genes are TRBV27 and TRBJ1-4, with TRBD1 identical over 9 bases. Germline CDR1 MNHEY, CDR2 SMNVEV (reference sequence). With 4 bases clipped from V and 8 bases from J, the junction kept 8 bases outside the gene matches. This CDR3 contains 15 residues. The whole variable domain, filled in from reference TRBV27 and TRBJ1-4, reads EAQVTQNPRYLITVTGKKLTVTCSQNMNHEYMSWYRQDPGLGLRQIYYSMNVEVTDKGDVPEGYKVSRKEKRNFPLILESPSPNQTSLYFCASSSGTGKREKLFFGSGTQLSVL.

The chain is built from TRBV10-3 and TRBJ1-5; a possible D gene is TRBD1 (5 bases). Trimming pared 0 bases from V and 6 bases from J, leaving 12 bases between. Germline-derived CDR1 and CDR2 are ENHRY and SYGVKD. The CDR3 covers 15 residues. The CDR3 spells CAISESPLGGQPQHF. The DNA for the CDR3 is TGTGCCATCAGTGAGTCGCCGTTGGGGGGTCAGCCCCAGCATTTT.

As for this clone: Its ends do not fully match the called genes, so a read error is possible. The genes are TRBV7-9 and TRBJ2-2; 7 bases align to TRBD2. The CDR3 has 15 amino acids. Germline values: CDR1 SEHNR, CDR2 FQNEAQ (reference sequence). The CDR3 DNA reads as TGTACCAGCATCCTGAGGGGAGGGGAGACCGGGGAGCTGTTTTTT. The encoded protein is CTSILRGGETGELFF. The full variable domain, in which reference TRBV7-9 and TRBJ2-2 provide the parts outside the CDR3, is DTGVSQNPRHKITKRGQNVTFRCDPISEHNRLYWYRQTLGQGPEFLTYFQNEAQLEKSRLLSDRFSAERPKGSFSTLEIQRTEQGDSAMYLCTSILRGGETGELFFGEGSRLTVL.

V usage is TRBV24-1 and J usage is TRBJ1-5; a possible D gene is TRBD1 (5 bases). The CDR3 is made up of 13 amino acids. The V end was cut by 8 bases, the J end by 3 bases, with 10 bases between. Germline-derived CDR1 and CDR2 are KGHDR and SFDVKD. CDR3 protein: CATNGRDNQPQHF. CDR3 sequence (DNA): TGTGCCACCAATGGCAGGGACAATCAGCCCCAGCATTTT.

The chain joins TRBV27 to TRBJ2-7; weak D call: TRBD1 (6 bases). Germline V gives CDR1 MNHEY, CDR2 SMNVEV (reference sequence). The CDR3 runs 14 residues. The V gene lost 2 bases and the J gene lost 2 bases, with 10 bases spanning the gap. CDR3 coding DNA: TGTGCCAGCAGTTTAAGGGACACCACCTACGAGCAGTACTTC. Protein product: CASSLRDTTYEQYF.

J is TRBJ1-3 and V is TRBV19; no definite D call. This CDR3 is 14 amino acids long. The ends were cut back, 5 bases at V and 1 base at J, with 9 bases in the middle. Per the germline V gene, CDR1 is LNHDA and CDR2 is SQIVND (reference sequence). The CDR3 here is CASSEVRSGNTIYF. The CDR3 DNA reads as TGTGCCAGTAGTGAGGTTAGATCTGGAAACACCATATATTTT.

In this sample, this clone turned up once. The rearrangement uses TRBV1 and TRBJ1-6; the DNA was not used to check the table's D call, TRBD1. TRBV1 is a pseudogene. The CDR3 totals 22 residues. The CDR3 loop is CTSSHPKPQITGVSSYNSPLHF. Here the CDR3 DNA reads TGCACCAGCAGCCACCCGAAGCCTCAAATTACAGGGGTAAGTTCCTATAATTCACCCCTCCACTTT.

This clone occurred once. The rearrangement links TRBV6-1 to TRBJ1-1; D not resolved. Germline loops: CDR1 MNHNS, CDR2 SASEGT. This CDR3 is 14 amino acids long. Trimming took 1 base from V and 1 from J, leaving 7 bases between them. CDR3 loop: CASSEDIGNTEAFF. DNA for the CDR3: TGTGCCAGCAGTGAAGACATTGGGAACACTGAAGCTTTCTTT.

The chain recombines TRBV19 with TRBJ1-4, with a weak D call TRBD1 (5 bases). V was trimmed by 3 bases and J by 8 bases, leaving 19 bases between them. This CDR3 region has 16 residues. Looked up from germline, CDR1 is LNHDA and CDR2 is SQIVND (reference sequence). The CDR3 loop is CASSMKVERRGEKLFF. DNA for the CDR3: TGTGCCAGTAGTATGAAGGTAGAGCGGAGGGGCGAAAAACTGTTTTTT.

DNA for the CDR3: TGTGCCAGCAGTGGGCCGAACCAAGAGACCCAGTACTTC. This translates into CASSGPNQETQYF. J is TRBJ2-5 and V is TRBV6-6; D not resolved. The CDR3 sequence is 13 residues long. The V end was cut by 5 bases, the J end by 0 bases, with 7 bases between. The V gene's germline CDR1 is MNHNY and CDR2 SVGAGI (reference sequence).

This clone was picked up one time. The V call is TRBV28, the J call TRBJ2-5; unclear D gene. Per the germline V gene, CDR1 is MDHEN and CDR2 is SYDVKM. This CDR3 region has 12 residues. The ends were cut back, 5 bases at V and 1 base at J, with 5 bases in the middle. The CDR3 bases are TGTGCCAGCAGTGGCGGCCAAGAGACCCAGTACTTC. It specifies CASSGGQETQYF.

The gene calls are TRBV24-1 and TRBJ1-5, with D uncertain. V was cut by 5 bases and J by 1 base, with 5 bases left in between. The CDR3 runs to 13 residues. Germline lookup yields CDR1 KGHDR and CDR2 SFDVKD. CDR3 bases: TGTGCCACCAGTGGACAAAGCAATCAGCCCCAGCATTTT. It codes for CATSGQSNQPQHF.

This sequence joins TRBV7-2 and TRBJ2-3; 14 bases are a match to TRBD2. Germline V gene data show CDR1 as SGHTA and CDR2 as FQGNSA. J gave up 4 bases and V 5 bases, and 2 bases lay outside the gene matches. The length of the CDR3 is 15 residues. DNA for the CDR3: TGTGCCAGCAGCATGGGACTAGCGGGAGCAGATACGCAGTATTTT. Translation gives CASSMGLAGADTQYF. The full variable domain, its missing parts supplied by reference TRBV7-2 and TRBJ2-3, is GAGVSQSPSNKVTEKGKDVELRCDPISGHTALYWYRQSLGQGLEFLIYFQGNSAPDKSGLPSDRFSAERTGGSVSTLTIQRTQQEDSAVYLCASSMGLAGADTQYFGPGTRLTVL.